These 25 T cell receptor beta chains were sequenced from one sample in a study of T cell responses to AZD1222 COVID-19 vaccine. The method was immunoSEQ multiplex PCR; TCRdb's version includes in-frame clones alone and lacks a portion of them. The sample yields 130,000 to 150,000 clones, 85% to 95% seen once. Sequenced material: peripheral blood, taken after recovery from COVID-19. The receptors derive from an adult who had recovered from COVID-19.

This clone has just one count. This chain joins TRBV28 and TRBJ2-1; 9 bases are a match to TRBD2. CDR3 length equals 15 residues. Per the germline V gene, CDR1 is MDHEN and CDR2 is SYDVKM. The ends lost 5 bases at V and 9 bases at J; junction bases unmatched: 11. CDR3 sequence: CASSTGTSLGGEQFF. DNA for the CDR3: TGTGCCAGCAGTACCGGGACTAGCCTTGGTGGTGAGCAGTTCTTC.

The chain links TRBV11-2 to TRBJ1-6, with unresolved D. The V and J ends lost 1 base and 10 bases respectively, with 11 bases between them. Germline assignment: CDR1 SGHAT and CDR2 FQNNGV. The CDR3 spans 14 residues. CDR3 sequence reads: CASSLGERRSPLHF. CDR3 coding DNA: TGTGCCAGCAGCTTAGGGGAACGGAGGTCACCCCTCCACTTT.

This rearrangement joins TRBV18 to TRBJ1-5; weak D call: TRBD1 (6 bases). The germline V gene has CDR1 KGHSH and CDR2 LQKENI. V lost 6 bases, J lost 11 bases, and 20 bases lay in between. There are 14 residues in the CDR3. This CDR3 reads CASSSGQFLLAQHF. DNA for the CDR3: TGTGCCAGCTCCTCCGGACAGTTCCTATTAGCCCAGCATTTT.

The rearrangement uses TRBV19 and TRBJ2-7; the match to TRBD2 covers 13 bases. Trimming removed 5 bases from V and 3 bases from J; junction bases left unmatched: 10. Germline V gene lookup returns CDR1 LNHDA and CDR2 SQIVND (reference sequence). This CDR3 spans 17 amino acids. The CDR3 reads CASSPRTSGRGGYEQYF. CDR3 DNA sequence: TGTGCCAGTAGTCCAAGGACTAGCGGGAGAGGGGGCTACGAGCAGTACTTC.

This chain connects TRBV5-6 to TRBJ2-1; TRBD2 matches at 8 bases. This CDR3 is built from 14 residues. The V segment lost 3 bases and the J segment 10 bases; nucleotides outside the gene matches: 9. The germline gives CDR1 SGHDT, CDR2 YYEEEE. The CDR3 protein is CASSSGTRLREQFF. CDR3 nucleotide sequence: TGTGCCAGCAGCTCCGGGACTAGATTGCGAGAGCAGTTCTTC.

In the case of this clone: At the DNA level, this CDR3 is encoded by other sequences in the same sample as well. V and J are TRBV5-1 and TRBJ1-4; no clear D. Germline CDR1 SGHRS, CDR2 YFSETQ. The germline V and J ends were trimmed by 1 base and 0 bases, with 4 bases remaining between them. The CDR3 runs to 14 residues. The CDR3 sequence is CASSLSATNEKLFF. The CDR3 nucleotides are TGCGCCAGCAGCTTGTCAGCAACTAATGAAAAACTGTTTTTT.

The V call is TRBV28, the J call TRBJ2-1; 10 nucleotides match TRBD2. The V segment lost 5 bases and the J segment 4 bases; nucleotides outside the gene matches: 8. The CDR3 has 16 residues. The germline gives CDR1 MDHEN, CDR2 SYDVKM. The CDR3 nucleotides read TGTGCCAGCAGTCGCGGACTAGCGGTACCGTACAATGAGCAGTTCTTC. This sequence encodes CASSRGLAVPYNEQFF.

The V gene is TRBV6-5, the J gene TRBJ1-4; TRBD1 might be the D (6 bases). V lost 5 bases to trimming and J lost 4 bases, with 11 bases between them. The germline gives CDR1 MNHEY, CDR2 SVGAGI. This CDR3 comprises 14 residues. The CDR3 DNA sequence: TGTGCCAGCAGTCGGACAGTTAATAATGAAAAACTGTTTTTT. Translation: CASSRTVNNEKLFF.

The CDR3 nucleotides are TGTGCCAGTAGTATAGAGGGGGCAGGGGTTAATCAGCCCCAGCATTTT. Translation: CASSIEGAGVNQPQHF. The rearrangement links TRBV19 to TRBJ1-5; possible D gene TRBD1, 6 bases. V gave up 0 bases and J gave up 4 bases, with 13 bases separating them. There are 16 residues in the CDR3. Germline-derived CDR1 and CDR2 are LNHDA and SQIVND (reference sequence).

The genes are TRBV6-5 and TRBJ1-3; 7 bases fit TRBD1. Per the germline V gene, CDR1 is MNHEY and CDR2 is SVGAGI. With 6 bases clipped from V and 2 bases from J, the junction kept 1 base outside the gene matches. The CDR3 totals 13 residues. Here the CDR3 reads CASRQGAGNTIYF. As DNA, the CDR3 is TGTGCCAGCAGGCAGGGGGCTGGAAACACCATATATTTT.

CDR3 amino acids: CASSLRGRSYEQYF. Here the CDR3 DNA reads TGTGCCAGCAGTTTACGGGGACGCTCCTACGAGCAGTACTTC. This chain uses TRBV28 with TRBJ2-7, with D possibly being TRBD1 or TRBD2 (5 bases each). The germline gives CDR1 MDHEN, CDR2 SYDVKM. The CDR3 contains 14 residues. Deletions cut 2 bases from V and 0 bases from J, with 8 bases between.

This sequence joins TRBV7-9 and TRBJ1-3; D is unresolved. Germline V gene data show CDR1 as SEHNR and CDR2 as FQNEAQ (reference sequence). The CDR3 is 14 amino acids. Trimming stripped 3 bases from V and 0 bases from J, with 6 bases between. The DNA for the CDR3 is TGTGCCAGCAGCTTCGGGAGCTCTGGAAACACCATATATTTT. Translation gives CASSFGSSGNTIYF.

The V and J genes are TRBV27 and TRBJ2-7; D gene ambiguous. V was cut by 3 bases and J by 6 bases, with 9 bases left in between. The CDR3 is made up of 12 amino acids. Germline CDR1 is MNHEY and CDR2 is SMNVEV (reference sequence). This CDR3 is CASSLGLGEQYF. The CDR3 nucleotides are TGTGCCAGCAGTTTGGGTTTGGGCGAGCAGTACTTC.

The chain combines TRBV11-1 with TRBJ2-5; no clear D. Germline lookup yields CDR1 SGHAT and CDR2 FQDESV (reference sequence). This CDR3 comprises 15 residues. Trimming removed 2 bases at V and 0 bases at J, with 10 bases between. CDR3 sequence: CASSLRQDHQETQYF. CDR3 DNA: TGTGCCAGCAGCTTAAGGCAGGACCACCAAGAGACCCAGTACTTC.

The chain uses TRBV6-5 and TRBJ2-1; 7 nucleotides agree with TRBD2. V was pared by 4 bases and J by 3 bases, with 9 bases of the junction left unmatched. CDR1 and CDR2 from the germline V gene are MNHEY and SVGAGI. The CDR3 extends over 16 amino acids. The CDR3 reads CASSSFPSGIYNEQFF. The DNA of the CDR3 is TGTGCCAGCAGTTCGTTCCCTAGCGGCATCTACAATGAGCAGTTCTTC.

The chain recombines TRBV2 with TRBJ2-7; TRBD1 matches 9 bases. In germline, CDR1 is SNHLY, CDR2 FYNNEI. V dropped 6 bases and J dropped 11; count of bases not matched to a gene: 8. The CDR3 is made up of 12 amino acids. The DNA of the CDR3 is TGTGCCAGCAGAGACGGGACAGGGAGCAAGTACTTC. This codes for CASRDGTGSKYF.

CDR3 DNA sequence: TGTGCCAGCAAAGGTGGGAGGGGTTACGAGCAGTACTTC. As protein: CASKGGRGYEQYF. The gene calls are TRBV6-5 and TRBJ2-7, with 7 bases aligning to TRBD2. J was trimmed by 4 bases and V by 7 bases; bases with no gene match: 7. Germline CDR1 is MNHEY and CDR2 is SVGAGI. The CDR3 extends over 13 amino acids.

The genes are TRBV7-2 and TRBJ2-7; tentative D call: TRBD1 (6 bases). CDR1 is SGHTA, CDR2 FQGNSA, per germline. V shed 4 bases and J shed 3 bases, with 19 bases lying between them. The CDR3 length is 16 residues. The DNA of the CDR3 is TGTGCCAGCAGCTCCTTGGGGGCTAGCTACGTCTACGAGCAGTACTTC. It translates to CASSSLGASYVYEQYF.

The rearrangement joins TRBV5-4 to TRBJ2-2; 9 bases line up with TRBD1. Germline V gene lookup returns CDR1 SGHNT and CDR2 YYREEE (reference sequence). The V gene end was trimmed by 4 bases and the J gene end by 4 bases; junction bases not matched to a gene: 8. The CDR3 contains 16 residues. CDR3 bases: TGTGCCAGCAGCAAGGGACAGGGTTCGGTCACCGGGGAGCTGTTTTTT. It specifies CASSKGQGSVTGELFF.

The genes are TRBV5-1 and TRBJ1-3; D might be TRBD1 (5 bases). Deletions cut 0 bases from V and 4 bases from J, with 11 bases between. The CDR3 has 15 residues. The germline V gene encodes CDR1 SGHRS and CDR2 YFSETQ. The chain's CDR3 is CASSLAAGWGNTIYF. The CDR3, as DNA: TGCGCCAGCAGCTTGGCGGCAGGGTGGGGAAACACCATATATTTT.

The chain employs TRBV27 and TRBJ2-5; D unresolved. Trimming took 5 bases from V and 6 from J, leaving 10 bases between them. Germline CDR1 reads MNHEY; CDR2 reads SMNVEV (reference sequence). The length of the CDR3 is 12 residues. CDR3 DNA sequence: TGTGCCAGCAGTCCCCCGTCCCAGACCCAGTACTTC. It codes for CASSPPSQTQYF.

The table lists this clone with a count of one. This sequence joins TRBV6-5 and TRBJ2-7; 8 positions match TRBD2. The V gene end was trimmed by 8 bases and the J gene end by 2 bases; junction bases not matched to a gene: 5. Germline V gene lookup returns CDR1 MNHEY and CDR2 SVGAGI. The CDR3 is made up of 13 amino acids. DNA of the CDR3: TGTGCCAGCTTAGCGGGATCCCCCTACGAGCAGTACTTC. Its protein product is CASLAGSPYEQYF.

The chain is built from TRBV27 and TRBJ2-7, with D tentatively TRBD1 (6 bases). Germline CDR1 is MNHEY and CDR2 is SMNVEV (reference sequence). Trimming removed 2 bases at V and 6 bases at J, with 14 bases between. The CDR3 is 14 residues long. The CDR3 spells CASSLAGTPFEQYF. The CDR3 nucleotides are TGTGCCAGCAGTTTAGCAGGGACACCTTTCGAGCAGTACTTC.

CDR3 DNA: TGTGCCAGCAGCTTCGACAGCTCAAACTATGGCTACACCTTC. This encodes CASSFDSSNYGYTF. The chain carries TRBV7-2 and TRBJ1-2; a possible D gene is TRBD1 (5 bases). Trimming removed 3 bases at V and 2 bases at J, with 10 bases between. There are 14 residues in the CDR3. Germline loops: CDR1 SGHTA, CDR2 FQGNSA.

The chain uses TRBV27 and TRBJ1-2, with unresolved D. The V end lost 5 bases, the J end lost 7 bases, and 17 bases lay between the germline ends. From germline, CDR1 is MNHEY and CDR2 SMNVEV (reference sequence). This CDR3 contains 14 residues. The CDR3 DNA reads as TGTGCCAGCAGTAGAGGCGGCCAACGGCTTGGCTACACCTTC. Translated: CASSRGGQRLGYTF.